A selection of T cell receptor beta chains follows, all from one sample in a study of blood T cells in healthy people across ages. Via MiXCR, TCRdb re-called the 5' RACE reads, giving one row per CDR3 protein. The sample gives approximately 800,000 distinct CDR3 sequences, around a quarter of which show up once; around 3% is in the top ten. The data were also submitted as part of a second study, on T cells of mothers and their children.

The sequencing input was blood. These receptors came from a boy aged 5-17 years in good health. The CDR3 runs from the conserved cysteine through the conserved F or W.

v_call: TRBV14
j_call: TRBJ2-5
cdr3_length: 14
cdr3_aa: CASSHRGWQETHYF

v_call: TRBV24-1
j_call: TRBJ2-2
cdr3_length: 15
cdr3_aa: CATSDPPPKSRELFF

v_call: TRBV20-1
j_call: TRBJ2-7
cdr3_length: 15
cdr3_aa: CSAGPPGVSSYEQYF

v_call: TRBV19
j_call: NA
cdr3_length: 15
cdr3_aa: CASSMGMANPREQFF

v_call: TRBV7-2
j_call: TRBJ2-1
cdr3_length: 14
cdr3_aa: CASSVGQFYNEQFF

v_call: TRBV10-3
j_call: TRBJ1-1
cdr3_length: 14
cdr3_aa: CAITRDSMNTEAFF

v_call: TRBV3-1
j_call: TRBJ1-1
cdr3_length: 15
cdr3_aa: CASSQEVRWQGRAFF

v_call: TRBV20-1
j_call: NA
cdr3_length: 15
cdr3_aa: CSARIPGGYYNEQFF

v_call: TRBV25-1
j_call: TRBJ2-5
cdr3_length: 13
cdr3_aa: CASSEAGEETQYF

v_call: TRBV5-1
j_call: TRBJ2-1
cdr3_length: 15
cdr3_aa: CASSLEGKSYNEQFF

v_call: TRBV5-1
j_call: NA
cdr3_length: 13
cdr3_aa: CASSLDSAYEQYF

v_call: TRBV28
j_call: NA
cdr3_length: 13
cdr3_aa: CASSRQTSYEQYF

v_call: TRBV29-1
j_call: TRBJ1-3
cdr3_length: 14
cdr3_aa: CSATGGLSGNTIYF

v_call: TRBV7-6
j_call: TRBJ1-1
cdr3_length: 13
cdr3_aa: CASSRGVTTEAFF

v_call: TRBV12-3/TRBV12-4
j_call: TRBJ2-1
cdr3_length: 13
cdr3_aa: CAIGGSSYNEQFF

v_call: TRBV24-1
j_call: TRBJ2-5
cdr3_length: 15
cdr3_aa: CATSDWDSTQETQYF

v_call: TRBV10-3
j_call: NA
cdr3_length: 15
cdr3_aa: CAIRPTSGDTYEQYF

v_call: TRBV4-1
j_call: TRBJ1-2
cdr3_length: 15
cdr3_aa: CASSRVTESNYGYTF

v_call: TRBV28
j_call: TRBJ1-1
cdr3_length: 15
cdr3_aa: CASSPQGAGMTEAFF

v_call: TRBV20-1
j_call: TRBJ1-4
cdr3_length: 13
cdr3_aa: CSAPQGTNEKLFF

v_call: TRBV6-6
j_call: TRBJ1-5
cdr3_length: 15
cdr3_aa: CASSSGQTGYQPQHF

v_call: TRBV20-1
j_call: TRBJ1-4
cdr3_length: 9
cdr3_aa: CGARAQLFF

v_call: TRBV6-1
j_call: TRBJ2-7
cdr3_length: 9
cdr3_aa: CASSESRYF

v_call: TRBV24-1
j_call: TRBJ2-3
cdr3_length: 18
cdr3_aa: CATSNVEDGQYSTDTQYF

v_call: TRBV4-2
j_call: TRBJ1-5
cdr3_length: 14
cdr3_aa: CASSQGGQNQPQHF

v_call: TRBV12-3/TRBV12-4
j_call: TRBJ2-6
cdr3_length: 18
cdr3_aa: CASSPPPGQSSGANVLTF

v_call: TRBV19
j_call: TRBJ2-2
cdr3_length: 14
cdr3_aa: CASSRTQNTGELFF

v_call: TRBV11-2
j_call: TRBJ1-6
cdr3_length: 11
cdr3_aa: CASSIMRALHF